This T cell receptor beta chain was sequenced for a study of CD4 T cells in relation to SARS-CoV-2 and coronaviruses. Findings of the study overall: The cross-reactivity analysis covered only spike protein, not other viral proteins.

The data were produced by immunoSEQ multiplex PCR, yet TCRdb's version contains in-frame clones alone and is incomplete. The sample lists more than 30,000 clones; around 85% were seen once. V dropped 3 bases and J dropped 4 bases, with 14 bases sitting between them. The germline CDR1 and CDR2 sequences are DFQATT and SNEGSKA (reference sequence). The CDR3 sequence is 14 residues long. With regard to this clone: The antigen is undetermined.

The TCR originated in an adult with COVID-19. The sample taken for sequencing was memory CD4+ T cells from PBMCs. V is TRBV20-1 and J is TRBJ2-3; TRBD1 is a possible D gene (6 bases). CDR3 nucleotides: TGCAGTGCTAGTTATGGGGGCCCCGCAGATACGCAGTATTTT. Its translation: CSASYGGPADTQYF.